Sequencing of this T cell receptor (beta chain) was carried out in a study of blood T cell repertoires in COVID-19. Looking at the study overall: T cells, B-cell-depleted T cells, or PBMCs supplied cDNA or gDNA.

The CDR3 is made up of 12 amino acids. CDR1 is SEHNR, CDR2 FQNEAQ, per germline (reference sequence). Between the trimmed V and J ends, which lost 4 bases and 3 bases, there was a span of 4 bases. Using immunoSEQ multiplex PCR, the repertoire was profiled, and TCRdb retains in-frame clones only, with some absent. The table records roughly 250,000 clones, 86% of them present only once. This sequence originates from a man aged 40-50 years who had recovered from COVID-19. Sequencing was performed on peripheral blood. V is TRBV7-9 and J is TRBJ1-5, with D unresolved. The CDR3 DNA reads TGTGCCAGCAGCTCTAACAATCAGCCCCAGCATTTT. Amino acids: CASSSNNQPQHF. The entire variable domain, with the rest obtained from reference TRBV7-9 and TRBJ1-5, is as follows: DTGVSQNPRHKITKRGQNVTFRCDPISEHNRLYWYRQTLGQGPEFLTYFQNEAQLEKSRLLSDRFSAERPKGSFSTLEIQRTEQGDSAMYLCASSSNNQPQHFGDGTRLSIL.